The 8 T cell receptor beta chains in this list originate from one sample, sequenced in a study of shared clonotypes between healthy human individuals. The naive CD8 subset, CD45RO-negative cells positively selected for CCR7, excluded terminally differentiated effector memory CD45RA+ cells. The table came from immunoSEQ multiplex PCR; TCRdb's copy has only in-frame clones and leaves some out. The profile shows roughly 550,000 clones, 95% to 96% of them singletons. The material sequenced was naive CD8+ T cells sorted from blood. The receptors here all came from a woman younger than 45 in good health.

The V and J genes are TRBV9 and TRBJ1-1, with TRBD1 matching over 9 bases. This CDR3 is 15 amino acids long. Germline lookup yields CDR1 SGDLS and CDR2 YYNGEE. Trimming removed 3 bases from V and 5 bases from J; junction bases left unmatched: 8. CDR3 loop: CASSARGQGITEAFF. The CDR3, as DNA: TGTGCCAGCAGCGCGAGGGGACAGGGAATTACTGAAGCTTTCTTT. Combining the CDR3 with reference TRBV9 and TRBJ1-1 gives the whole variable domain DSGVTQTPKHLITATGQRVTLRCSPRSGDLSVYWYQQSLDQGLQFLIQYYNGEERAKGNILERFSAQQFPDLHSELNLSSLELGDSALYFCASSARGQGITEAFFGQGTRLTVV.

This sequence joins TRBV29-1 and TRBJ2-7; TRBD2 matches at 11 bases. Germline V lookup: CDR1 SQVTM, CDR2 ANQGSEA. The CDR3 covers 17 residues. With 4 bases clipped from V and 6 bases from J, the junction kept 17 bases outside the gene matches. The CDR3 region is CSVGPASGGTSTSEQYF. DNA for the CDR3: TGCAGCGTTGGTCCGGCTAGCGGGGGGACCAGTACTTCCGAGCAGTACTTC.

With respect to this clone: Additional DNA sequences in this sample encode the identical CDR3. This chain links TRBV5-4 with TRBJ1-4; D not certain. Germline CDR1 SGHNT, CDR2 YYREEE (reference sequence). The CDR3 sequence is 13 residues long. Trimming shortened V by 4 bases and J by 3 bases, and 7 bases separated the two germline ends. The CDR3 reads CASSLAANEKLFF. CDR3 DNA: TGTGCCAGCAGCCTTGCCGCTAATGAAAAACTGTTTTTT.

The chain links TRBV11-2 to TRBJ2-5; the D gene is possibly TRBD2 (5 bases). TRBJ2-7 explains the end of the DNA better; the J call may be wrong. The CDR3 extends over 12 amino acids. Germline V gives CDR1 SGHAT, CDR2 FQNNGV. The CDR3 is CASKVGTYEQYF. In nucleotides, the CDR3 is TGTGCCAGCAAGGTCGGGACCTACGAGCAGTACTTC.

The chain joins TRBV6-5 to TRBJ2-7; tentatively, D is TRBD1 (6 bases). With 4 bases removed from V and 5 bases from J, the gap between germline ends came to 18 bases. The CDR3 runs 15 residues. CDR1 and CDR2 (germline): MNHEY, SVGAGI. The CDR3 DNA follows: TGTGCCAGCAGTTCACAGGGTGCAGGGTCCGACGAGCAGTACTTC. Residues: CASSSQGAGSDEQYF.

This chain uses TRBV29-1 with TRBJ2-1, with D possibly matching TRBD1 (5 bases). The CDR3 sequence is 13 residues long. Per the germline V gene, CDR1 is SQVTM and CDR2 is ANQGSEA. V was trimmed by 8 bases and J by 2 bases, leaving 13 bases between them. CDR3 sequence: CSIETEPYNEQFF. The DNA of the CDR3 is TGCAGCATAGAGACAGAACCCTACAATGAGCAGTTCTTC.

Here the CDR3 reads CATSRRSVAGDREQFF. CDR3 in DNA: TGTGCCACCAGCAGAAGGTCGGTAGCGGGAGACCGTGAGCAGTTCTTC. This chain connects TRBV15 to TRBJ2-1; TRBD2 matches at 9 bases. J was trimmed by 9 bases and V by 2 bases; bases with no gene match: 11. CDR1 and CDR2 (germline): LNHNV, YYDKDF (reference sequence). This CDR3 comprises 16 residues.

This clone was seen just once. The chain joins TRBV2 to TRBJ2-2, with 9 positions matching TRBD2. Germline CDR1 and CDR2: SNHLY and FYNNEI. This CDR3 comprises 15 residues. V shed 3 bases, J shed 4 bases, and the junction held 3 bases outside the gene matches. The CDR3 region is CASSESSGSTGELFF. Written as DNA, the CDR3 is TGTGCCAGCAGTGAGAGTAGCGGGAGCACCGGGGAGCTGTTTTTT. The full variable domain, in which reference TRBV2 and TRBJ2-2 provide the parts outside the CDR3, is EPEVTQTPSHQVTQMGQEVILRCVPISNHLYFYWYRQILGQKVEFLVSFYNNEISEKSEIFDDQFSVERPDGSNFTLKIRSTKLEDSAMYFCASSESSGSTGELFFGEGSRLTVL.